These T cell receptor beta chains were read from a single sample in a study of blood T cell repertoires in COVID-19. Measured with immunoSEQ multiplex PCR; TCRdb has only the in-frame clones, and not every one. The sample shows around 100,000 clones, roughly 87% of them seen only once. Sequenced: peripheral blood. These receptors originate from a man between 50 and 59 years old in a cohort sampled during active COVID-19. CDR3s include the opening cysteine and the closing phenylalanine or tryptophan. D genes are given only for firm matches. Part of the rows lack a size; the others show once, few, many or a class for expanded clones.

cdr3_aa cdr3_nt j_call clone_size d_call v_call
CASSPARGGELFF TGTGCCAGTAGCCCGGCCAGGGGGGGGGAGCTGTTTTTT TRBJ2-2 . TRBD1 TRBV19
CASRDAGGGEQFF TGTGCCAGCAGGGACGCAGGGGGCGGTGAGCAGTTCTTC TRBJ2-1 . TRBD1 TRBV14
CSVHRGLDTEAFF TGCAGCGTCCACAGGGGATTGGACACTGAAGCTTTCTTT TRBJ1-1 . TRBD1 TRBV29-1
CASSLSHSQETQYF TGTGCCAGCAGCTTATCCCACAGTCAAGAGACCCAGTACTTC TRBJ2-5 . . TRBV7-2
CASSVWDRAYNEQFF TGTGCCAGCAGCGTTTGGGACAGGGCGTACAATGAGCAGTTCTTC TRBJ2-1 . TRBD1 TRBV9
CASTFGTGNTGELFF TGCGCCAGCACGTTCGGGACAGGGAACACCGGGGAGCTGTTTTTT TRBJ2-2 once TRBD1 TRBV10-1
CASRLALTRGNTIYF TGTGCAAGTCGCTTAGCTTTGACTCGCGGAAACACCATATATTTT TRBJ1-3 . . TRBV12-2
CASSPQGNTGELFF TGTGCCAGCAGCCCTCAGGGGAACACCGGGGAGCTGTTTTTT TRBJ2-2 . . TRBV9
CASSFHRGYTF TGTGCCAGTAGTTTCCACAGGGGCTACACCTTC TRBJ1-2 once . TRBV19
CATSDLAGGVQRQFF TGTGCCACCAGTGATTTGGCCGGGGGGGTACAAAGGCAGTTCTTC TRBJ2-1 . TRBD2 TRBV24-1
CATSRDLRADTQYF TGTGCCACCAGCAGAGATTTACGTGCGGATACGCAGTATTTT TRBJ2-3 few . TRBV15
CSTGRETQYF TGCAGCACCGGGAGGGAGACCCAGTACTTC TRBJ2-5 . TRBD2 TRBV20-1
CATSDSGSLGTEAFF TGTGCCACCAGTGATTCAGGGTCCCTGGGGACTGAAGCTTTCTTT TRBJ1-1 . . TRBV24-1
CASSLAGYTDTQYF TGTGCCAGCAGCTTAGCGGGGTATACAGATACGCAGTATTTT TRBJ2-3 once TRBD2 TRBV5-4
CASSKETPNTEAFF TGTGCCAGCAGTAAGGAGACTCCGAACACTGAAGCTTTCTTT TRBJ1-1 . . TRBV25-1
CASSLGQGTGEQYF TGTGCCAGCAGCCTCGGACAGGGTACGGGGGAGCAGTACTTC TRBJ2-7 . TRBD1 TRBV6-6
CASSPRDRDNEQFF TGTGCCAGCTCACCACGGGACAGGGACAATGAGCAGTTCTTC TRBJ2-1 . TRBD1 TRBV18
CASSAGNRGADSYNEQFF TGTGCCAGCAGCGCTGGGAACAGGGGCGCGGATTCCTACAATGAGCAGTTCTTC TRBJ2-1 . TRBD1 TRBV5-4
CASSLGLDRGADTQYF TGTGCCAGCAGCCTAGGGCTGGACAGGGGGGCAGATACGCAGTATTTT TRBJ2-3 . TRBD1 TRBV11-2
CASSSMVGGTDTQYF TGTGCCAGCAGTTCTATGGTCGGGGGAACAGATACGCAGTATTTT TRBJ2-3 . . TRBV28
CASRSGAEVRRNTIYF TGTGCCAGCAGGAGTGGGGCAGAGGTTCGTCGAAACACCATATATTTT TRBJ1-3 medium-sized . TRBV28
CASSPWEGWPEAFF TGTGCCAGCTCACCATGGGAGGGGTGGCCTGAAGCTTTCTTT TRBJ1-1 . . TRBV18
CASSPGQAIYGYTF TGTGCCAGCAGCCCCGGACAGGCTATCTATGGCTACACCTTC TRBJ1-2 once TRBD1 TRBV28
CASSAPRDFATDTQYF TGTGCCAGCAGTGCCCCACGGGACTTCGCCACAGATACGCAGTATTTT TRBJ2-3 . . TRBV6-1
CASSQDQDGRGTEAFF TGTGCCAGCAGCCAAGATCAAGATGGGAGAGGGACTGAAGCTTTCTTT TRBJ1-1 . . TRBV4-2
CASSQVMGQGYYGYTF TGCGCCAGCAGCCAAGTTATGGGACAGGGGTACTATGGCTACACCTTC TRBJ1-2 . TRBD1 TRBV4-3
CASQRGTGYGYTF TGTGCCAGCCAACGTGGGACAGGCTATGGCTACACCTTC TRBJ1-2 . TRBD1 TRBV6-5
CASSPLDLRGKLFF TGTGCCAGCAGTCCCCTGGACCTCCGGGGGAAACTGTTTTTT TRBJ1-4 . . TRBV6-2/TRBV6-3
CASSWGQGGEQFF TGCGCCAGCAGCTGGGGACAGGGGGGCGAGCAGTTCTTC TRBJ2-1 . TRBD1 TRBV5-1
CASSLSGGGLNEQFF TGTGCCAGCAGCTTGTCTGGCGGGGGTCTAAATGAGCAGTTCTTC TRBJ2-1 few TRBD2 TRBV5-6
CASSPNTYTGELFF TGTGCCAGCTCACCAAACACCTACACCGGGGAGCTGTTTTTT TRBJ2-2 . . TRBV18
CASSGGVRGNQPQHF TGTGCCAGCAGCGGGGGGGTGAGGGGCAATCAGCCCCAGCATTTT TRBJ1-5 . . TRBV28
CASSLQGDNSPLHF TGCGCCAGCAGCCTACAGGGAGACAATTCACCCCTCCACTTT TRBJ1-6 . . TRBV5-1
CASMRTGRTGELFF TGTGCCAGTATGAGGACAGGACGCACCGGGGAGCTGTTTTTT TRBJ2-2 . TRBD1 TRBV19
CASSQTGTGFILRTDTQYF TGTGCCAGCAGCCAAACCGGGACAGGGTTCATCTTAAGGACAGATACGCAGTATTTT TRBJ2-3 . TRBD1 TRBV9
CASSPGQIPNYGYTF TGTGCCAGCTCACCGGGGCAAATCCCTAACTATGGCTACACCTTC TRBJ1-2 . . TRBV18
CASSQQSGGNQPQHF TGTGCCAGCAGCCAACAATCGGGGGGCAATCAGCCCCAGCATTTT TRBJ1-5 . . TRBV3-1/TRBV3-2
CASSGDLGQRYNEQFF TGTGCCAGCAGCGGAGACCTGGGACAGCGATACAATGAGCAGTTCTTC TRBJ2-1 once TRBD1 TRBV9
CASSKPRVYSNQPQHF TGTGCCAGCAGCAAGCCCAGGGTTTATAGCAATCAGCCCCAGCATTTT TRBJ1-5 . . TRBV21-1
CASSFAGGGVDTQYF TGTGCCAGCAGCTTTGCGGGGGGAGGAGTCGATACGCAGTATTTT TRBJ2-3 . TRBD2 TRBV7-9
CATSDRRTGSGELFF TGTGCCACCAGTGATCGCCGGACAGGGTCCGGGGAGCTGTTTTTT TRBJ2-2 . TRBD1 TRBV24-1
CASAGTGSYEQYF TGTGCCAGTGCCGGGACAGGGTCCTACGAGCAGTACTTC TRBJ2-7 . TRBD1 TRBV19
CASSARLAGYEQFF TGTGCCAGTAGTGCAAGACTAGCGGGGTATGAGCAGTTCTTC TRBJ2-1 . TRBD2 TRBV19
CASSEGVWGLAGYRTDTQYF TGTGCCAGCAGTGAAGGAGTGTGGGGGCTAGCGGGATACCGCACAGATACGCAGTATTTT TRBJ2-3 . TRBD2 TRBV2
CASSAGGQSNYGYTF TGTGCCAGCAGCGCAGGTGGACAGTCAAACTATGGCTACACCTTC TRBJ1-2 . . TRBV9
CASSPGRNTEAFF TGTGCCAGCAGCCCAGGGCGGAACACTGAAGCTTTCTTT TRBJ1-1 . . TRBV2
CASSRQTAGGYTF TGCGCCAGCAGCCGACAGACAGCTGGGGGCTACACCTTC TRBJ1-2 . . TRBV4-1
CASSTGGAREQYF TGTGCCAGTAGTACGGGGGGGGCGCGTGAGCAGTACTTC TRBJ2-7 . TRBD2 TRBV19
CATSSGDPGTQYF TGTGCCACCAGTTCGGGGGACCCAGGGACGCAGTATTTT TRBJ2-3 . . TRBV24-1
CASSFSARLNTEAFF TGTGCCAGCAGCTTTTCGGCTAGGCTGAACACTGAAGCTTTCTTT TRBJ1-1 . . TRBV7-8
CASSQGTLNTEAFF TGTGCCAGCAGCCAAGGGACTTTGAACACTGAAGCTTTCTTT TRBJ1-1 . . TRBV3-1/TRBV3-2
CASSSVQTGAYNEQFF TGTGCCAGCAGTTCCGTACAGACAGGGGCCTACAATGAGCAGTTCTTC TRBJ2-1 . TRBD1 TRBV6-5
CASSHLALAPGEQFF TGCGCCAGCAGCCACCTCGCACTAGCGCCAGGTGAGCAGTTCTTC TRBJ2-1 . TRBD2 TRBV4-3
CASSPPAQGAGYEQYF TGTGCCAGCAGCCCCCCCGCACAGGGGGCGGGCTACGAGCAGTACTTC TRBJ2-7 . TRBD1 TRBV11-2
CASSRTGLGTEAFF TGTGCCAGCAGCCGAACGGGATTGGGGACTGAAGCTTTCTTT TRBJ1-1 . . TRBV3-1/TRBV3-2
CASSSSSRLAGAGNEQFF TGTGCCAGCAGTTCTAGCTCCCGACTAGCGGGGGCCGGGAATGAGCAGTTCTTC TRBJ2-1 . TRBD2 TRBV27
CASSQGAEQFF TGTGCCAGCAGCCAAGGGGCCGAGCAGTTCTTC TRBJ2-1 . . TRBV7-9
CSVRPPGQGARNEQFF TGCAGCGTGCGGCCACCGGGACAGGGGGCCAGGAATGAGCAGTTCTTC TRBJ2-1 . TRBD1 TRBV29-1
CASSGGLAGGSDTQYF TGTGCCAGCAGCGGCGGACTAGCGGGGGGTTCAGATACGCAGTATTTT TRBJ2-3 . TRBD2 TRBV9